These 14 T cell receptor beta chains came from one sample sequenced in a study of shared clonotypes between healthy human individuals. Profiling relied on immunoSEQ multiplex PCR, and the TCRdb table lists in-frame clones only, not all of them. The top ten clones hold around 0.4% of a sample with some 2,500,000 clones, about nine tenths of them seen once. Sequenced material: naive CD4+ T cells from PBMCs. Subset denoted: CD45RA+ positively selected. The receptors here all came from a man between 18 and 29 years old in good health. Some clones in this sample may be carry-over from other donors' samples.

The CDR3 DNA is TGTGCCAGCAGCTTAGTCCCTAGCGGGAGGAGGGACAATGAGCAGTTCTTC. Its protein is CASSLVPSGRRDNEQFF. The rearrangement links TRBV11-2 to TRBJ2-1; 11 nucleotides line up with TRBD2. CDR1 and CDR2 from the germline V gene are SGHAT and FQNNGV. Trimming took 1 base from V and 5 from J; bases not matched to a gene: 7. CDR3 length: 17 residues.

CDR3 residues: CASSHPGTGVETQYF. The CDR3 DNA reads as TGTGCCAGCAGCCATCCCGGGACAGGGGTAGAGACCCAGTACTTC. V and J are TRBV14 and TRBJ2-5; TRBD1 matches 10 bases. V lost 3 bases to trimming and J lost 4 bases; unmatched junction nucleotides: 5. Per the germline V gene, CDR1 is SGHDN and CDR2 is FVKESK. The CDR3 length is 15 residues.

This chain uses TRBV5-1 with TRBJ2-1, with D possibly called TRBD1 or TRBD2 (5 bases each). Germline V gene sequence: CDR1 SGHRS, CDR2 YFSETQ. V gave up 4 bases and J gave up 9 bases, with 14 bases separating them. The CDR3 runs to 13 residues. The chain's CDR3 is CASSRDPRSEQFF. The CDR3 region has the DNA TGCGCCAGCAGCAGGGACCCGAGGAGTGAGCAGTTCTTC.

This clone appeared a single time. The chain joins TRBV18 to TRBJ2-7; 10 nucleotides agree with TRBD2. Per germline, CDR1 KGHSH and CDR2 LQKENI. CDR3 length: 15 residues. The junction had 5 bases not matched to a gene; V was cut back by 3 bases and J by 3 bases. DNA of the CDR3: TGTGCCAGCTCACCCCCCATAGCGGGAGGCTACGAGCAGTACTTC. Its protein product is CASSPPIAGGYEQYF.

The V gene is TRBV7-8, the J gene TRBJ2-7; TRBD1 is a possible D gene (5 bases). CDR1 is SGHVS and CDR2 is FQNEAQ in the germline V gene. The V end was cut by 6 bases, the J end by 3 bases, with 15 bases between. The length of the CDR3 is 14 residues. In nucleotides, the CDR3 is TGTGCCAGCAGTTCCGAAAGGACAAGCTACGAGCAGTACTTC. This encodes CASSSERTSYEQYF.

The V gene is TRBV9, the J gene TRBJ2-4; D is perhaps TRBD2 (5 bases). From germline, CDR1 is SGDLS and CDR2 YYNGEE. Trimming left V 3 bases short and J 5 bases short, with 15 bases between. CDR3 length equals 15 residues. Here the CDR3 reads CASSGGLALQNIQYF. The CDR3 DNA reads as TGTGCCAGCAGCGGAGGGCTAGCTTTACAAAACATTCAGTACTTC.

The rearrangement uses TRBV4-1 and TRBJ1-4; the D gene is possibly TRBD1 (6 bases). Trimming took off 5 bases at V and 7 bases at J, with 14 bases between the two ends. The CDR3 length is 14 residues. Germline CDR1 and CDR2: MGHRA and YSYEKL. CDR3 sequence reads: CASSAPGVSEKLFF. DNA for the CDR3: TGCGCCAGCAGCGCGCCAGGGGTGAGTGAAAAACTGTTTTTT.

Comments on this clone: The same CDR3 is also encoded by other DNA sequences in this sample. The chain couples TRBV5-1 to TRBJ2-7; weak D call: TRBD2 (6 bases). V was shortened by 4 bases and J by 4 bases, with 15 bases between the two germline ends. The CDR3 extends over 14 amino acids. Germline loops: CDR1 SGHRS, CDR2 YFSETQ. The CDR3 DNA is TGCGCCAGCAGCCCCGGGACTGGGACGTACGAGCAGTACTTC. As protein: CASSPGTGTYEQYF.

This clone has a single count. The chain carries TRBV6-1 and TRBJ2-7; tentatively, D is TRBD2 (5 bases). The germline CDR1 and CDR2 sequences are MNHNS and SASEGT. V lost 3 bases and J lost 2, with 17 bases in between. The CDR3 loop spans 16 amino acids. The CDR3, as DNA: TGTGCCAGCAGTGATGACTCTAGGACTCCAACCTACGAGCAGTACTTC. Translation: CASSDDSRTPTYEQYF.

This chain joins TRBV11-2 and TRBJ2-3; TRBD1 aligns across 8 bases. Germline assignment: CDR1 SGHAT and CDR2 FQNNGV. The CDR3 length is 14 residues. The J segment lost 3 bases and the V segment lost 7 bases, leaving 6 bases of the junction unmatched. In DNA, the CDR3 is TGTGCCAGCAACCAGGGGGCGCGTACAGATACGCAGTATTTT. It is translated as CASNQGARTDTQYF.

The J gene is TRBJ2-2, the V gene TRBV5-4; 9 bases match TRBD1. The germline gives CDR1 SGHNT, CDR2 YYREEE (reference sequence). Trimming at V came to 3 bases and at J to 7 bases, leaving 10 bases not matched to a gene. CDR3 length equals 16 residues. The DNA of the CDR3 is TGTGCCAGCAGCTCTACAGGGGGCGGTATAATCGGGGAGCTGTTTTTT. Its protein product is CASSSTGGGIIGELFF.

This rearrangement joins TRBV28 to TRBJ1-4; no reliable D call. Trimming cost V 6 bases and J 4 bases, with 9 bases left between them. This CDR3 is 13 amino acids long. Germline V gene data show CDR1 as MDHEN and CDR2 as SYDVKM. The CDR3 here is CASSGLDNEKLFF. The CDR3 DNA reads as TGTGCCAGCAGCGGGCTTGATAATGAAAAACTGTTTTTT.

This clone has a single count. The genes are TRBV7-9 and TRBJ1-1, with 7 positions matching TRBD1. This CDR3 is 14 amino acids long. Germline CDR1 SEHNR, CDR2 FQNEAQ (reference sequence). Losses at the gene ends were 2 bases for V and 6 bases for J; bases not matched to a gene: 6. The CDR3 loop is CASSLSQGEAEAFF. The CDR3 DNA follows: TGTGCCAGCAGCTTAAGTCAGGGGGAGGCTGAAGCTTTCTTT.

This clone appeared a single time. This chain joins TRBV7-9 and TRBJ2-7, with D tentatively TRBD1 (6 bases). CDR1 is SEHNR, CDR2 FQNEAQ, per germline (reference sequence). CDR3 length equals 13 residues. Trimming cost V 1 base and J 5 bases, with 9 bases left between them. The DNA for the CDR3 is TGTGCCAGCAGCTTAGGACAGGTAAACGAGCAGTACTTC. It codes for CASSLGQVNEQYF.